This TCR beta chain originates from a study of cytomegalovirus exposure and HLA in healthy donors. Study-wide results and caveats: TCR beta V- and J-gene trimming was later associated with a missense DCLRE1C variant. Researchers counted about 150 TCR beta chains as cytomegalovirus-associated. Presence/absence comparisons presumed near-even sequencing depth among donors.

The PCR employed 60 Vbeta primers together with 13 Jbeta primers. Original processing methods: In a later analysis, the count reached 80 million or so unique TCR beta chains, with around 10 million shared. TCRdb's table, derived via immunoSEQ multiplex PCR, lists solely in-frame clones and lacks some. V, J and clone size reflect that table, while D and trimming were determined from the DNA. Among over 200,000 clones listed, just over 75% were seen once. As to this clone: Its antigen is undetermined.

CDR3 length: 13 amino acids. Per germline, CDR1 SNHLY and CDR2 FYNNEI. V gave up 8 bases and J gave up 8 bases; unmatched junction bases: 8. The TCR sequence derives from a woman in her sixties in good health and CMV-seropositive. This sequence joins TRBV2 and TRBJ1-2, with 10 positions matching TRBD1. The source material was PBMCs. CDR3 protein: CASGDRGLGGYTF. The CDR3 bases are TGTGCCAGCGGGGACAGGGGTTTGGGCGGCTACACCTTC.